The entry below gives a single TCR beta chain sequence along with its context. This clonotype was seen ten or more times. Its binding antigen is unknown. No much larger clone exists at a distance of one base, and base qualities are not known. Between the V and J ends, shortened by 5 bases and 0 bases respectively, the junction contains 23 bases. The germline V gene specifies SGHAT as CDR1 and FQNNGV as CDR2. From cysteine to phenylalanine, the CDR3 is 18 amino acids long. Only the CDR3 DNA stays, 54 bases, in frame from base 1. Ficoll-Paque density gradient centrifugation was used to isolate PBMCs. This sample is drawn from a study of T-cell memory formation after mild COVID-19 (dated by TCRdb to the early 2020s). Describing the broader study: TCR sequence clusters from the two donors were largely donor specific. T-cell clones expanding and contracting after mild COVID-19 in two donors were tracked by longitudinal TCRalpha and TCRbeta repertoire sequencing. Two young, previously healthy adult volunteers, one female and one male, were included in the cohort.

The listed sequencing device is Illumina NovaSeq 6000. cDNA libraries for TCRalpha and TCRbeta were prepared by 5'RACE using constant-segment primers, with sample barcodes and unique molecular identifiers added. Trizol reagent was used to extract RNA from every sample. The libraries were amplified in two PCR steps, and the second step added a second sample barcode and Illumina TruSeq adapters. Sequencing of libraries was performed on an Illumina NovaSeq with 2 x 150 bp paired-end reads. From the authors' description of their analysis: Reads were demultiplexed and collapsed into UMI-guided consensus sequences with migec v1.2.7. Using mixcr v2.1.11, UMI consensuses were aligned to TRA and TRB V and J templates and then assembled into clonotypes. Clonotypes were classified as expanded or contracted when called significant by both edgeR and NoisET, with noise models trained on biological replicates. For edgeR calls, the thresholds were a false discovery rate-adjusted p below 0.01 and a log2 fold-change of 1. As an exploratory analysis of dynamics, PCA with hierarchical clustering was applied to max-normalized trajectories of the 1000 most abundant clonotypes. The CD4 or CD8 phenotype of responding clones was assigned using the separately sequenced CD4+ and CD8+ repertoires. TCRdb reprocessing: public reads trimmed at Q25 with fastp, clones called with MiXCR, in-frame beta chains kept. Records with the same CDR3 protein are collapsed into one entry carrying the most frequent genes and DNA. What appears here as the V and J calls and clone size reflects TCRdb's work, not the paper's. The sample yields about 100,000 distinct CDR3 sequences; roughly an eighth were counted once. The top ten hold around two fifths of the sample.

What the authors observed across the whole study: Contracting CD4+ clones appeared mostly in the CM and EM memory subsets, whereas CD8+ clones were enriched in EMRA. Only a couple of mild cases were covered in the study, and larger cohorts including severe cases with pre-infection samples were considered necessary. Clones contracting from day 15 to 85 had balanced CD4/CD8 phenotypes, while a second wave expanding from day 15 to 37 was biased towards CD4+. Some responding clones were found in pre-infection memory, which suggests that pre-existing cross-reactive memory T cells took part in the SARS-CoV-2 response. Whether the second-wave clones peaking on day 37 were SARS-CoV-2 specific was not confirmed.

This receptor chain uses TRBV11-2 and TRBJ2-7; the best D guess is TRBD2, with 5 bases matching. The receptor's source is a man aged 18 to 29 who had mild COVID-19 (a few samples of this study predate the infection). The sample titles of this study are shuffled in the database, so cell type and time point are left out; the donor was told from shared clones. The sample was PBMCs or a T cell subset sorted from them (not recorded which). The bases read TGTGCCAGCAGCCTCGATAATCATACGGGGTTGATCTCCTACGAGCAGTACTTC. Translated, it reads CASSLDNHTGLISYEQYF.